This T cell receptor beta chain was identified during a study of blood T cell repertoires in COVID-19. Looking at the study overall: Sites in the United States, Italy and Spain provided acute and convalescent COVID-19 samples. Sources were T cells, B-cell-depleted T cells, or PBMCs; the material itself was cDNA or gDNA.

This CDR3 is 16 amino acids long. V trimming: 10 bases; J trimming: 7 bases; junction bases outside the gene matches: 13. Looked up from germline, CDR1 is SEHNR and CDR2 is FQNEAQ (reference sequence). Study processing details: The authors estimated nucleated cell counts from reference gene primer amplification. Sequencing was performed with immunoSEQ multiplex PCR; in TCRdb, only in-frame clones are kept and a portion is missing. V and J calls and clone size are those listed in that table; D and trimming were worked out from the DNA. Among 200,000 to 300,000 clones listed, about 81% were seen once. The chain joins TRBV7-9 to TRBJ1-6; 10 bases map to TRBD1. The sequenced sample consisted of peripheral blood. This receptor was obtained from a woman aged 60-75 years with active or convalescent COVID-19. The CDR3 nucleotides read TGTGCCACCGCGCGAGGGACAGGGGCGGTAAATTCACCCCTCCACTTT. Encoded protein: CATARGTGAVNSPLHF.